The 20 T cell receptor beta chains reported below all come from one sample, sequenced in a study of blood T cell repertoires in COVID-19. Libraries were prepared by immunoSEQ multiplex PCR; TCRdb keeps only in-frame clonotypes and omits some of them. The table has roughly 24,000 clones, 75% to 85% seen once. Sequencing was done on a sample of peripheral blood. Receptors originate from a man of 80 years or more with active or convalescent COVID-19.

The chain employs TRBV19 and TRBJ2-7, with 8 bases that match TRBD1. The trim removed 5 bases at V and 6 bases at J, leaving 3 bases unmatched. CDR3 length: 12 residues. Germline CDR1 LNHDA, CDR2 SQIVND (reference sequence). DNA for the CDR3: TGTGCCAGTAGTGGGACAGGCGGCGAGCAGTACTTC. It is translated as CASSGTGGEQYF.

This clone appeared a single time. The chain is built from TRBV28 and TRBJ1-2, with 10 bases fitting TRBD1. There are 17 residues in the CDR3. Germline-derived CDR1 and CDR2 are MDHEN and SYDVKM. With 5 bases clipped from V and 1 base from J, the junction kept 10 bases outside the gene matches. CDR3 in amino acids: CASSAPGTGAFNYGYTF. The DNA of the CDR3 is TGTGCCAGCAGTGCCCCCGGGACAGGGGCCTTTAACTATGGCTACACCTTC.

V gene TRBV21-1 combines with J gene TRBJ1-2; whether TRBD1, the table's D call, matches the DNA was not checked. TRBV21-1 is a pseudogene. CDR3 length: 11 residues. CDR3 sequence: CASTWAYGYTF. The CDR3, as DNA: TGTGCCAGCACATGGGCCTATGGCTACACCTTC.

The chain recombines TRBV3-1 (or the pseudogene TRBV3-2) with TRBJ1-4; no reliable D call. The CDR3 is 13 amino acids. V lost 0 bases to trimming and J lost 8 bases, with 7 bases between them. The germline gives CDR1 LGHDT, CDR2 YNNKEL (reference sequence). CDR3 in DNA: TGTGCCAGCAGCCAAGATCTTGAGGAAAAACTGTTTTTT. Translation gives CASSQDLEEKLFF.

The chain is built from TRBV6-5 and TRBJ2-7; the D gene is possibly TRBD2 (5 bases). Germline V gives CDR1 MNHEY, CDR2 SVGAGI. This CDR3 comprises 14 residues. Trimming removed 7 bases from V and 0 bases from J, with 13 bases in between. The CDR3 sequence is CASTLETSSYEQYF. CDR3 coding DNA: TGTGCCAGCACGTTGGAAACTAGCTCCTACGAGCAGTACTTC.

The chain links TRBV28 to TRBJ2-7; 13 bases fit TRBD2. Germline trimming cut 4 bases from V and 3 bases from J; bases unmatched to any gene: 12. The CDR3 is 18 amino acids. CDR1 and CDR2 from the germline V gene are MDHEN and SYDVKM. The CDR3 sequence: CASSSPGTSGNFIYEQYF. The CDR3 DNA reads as TGTGCCAGCAGTTCTCCCGGGACTAGCGGGAACTTTATCTACGAGCAGTACTTC. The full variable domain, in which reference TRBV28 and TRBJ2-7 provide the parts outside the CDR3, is DVKVTQSSRYLVKRTGEKVFLECVQDMDHENMFWYRQDPGLGLRLIYFSYDVKMKEKGDIPEGYSVSREKKERFSLILESASTNQTSMYLCASSSPGTSGNFIYEQYFGPGTRLTVT.

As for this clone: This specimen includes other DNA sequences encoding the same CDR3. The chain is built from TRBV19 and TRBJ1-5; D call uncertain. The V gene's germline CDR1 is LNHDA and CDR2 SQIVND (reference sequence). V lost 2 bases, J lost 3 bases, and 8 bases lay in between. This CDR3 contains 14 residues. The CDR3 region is CASSINSFNQPQHF. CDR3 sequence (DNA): TGTGCCAGTAGTATAAATAGTTTCAATCAGCCCCAGCATTTT.

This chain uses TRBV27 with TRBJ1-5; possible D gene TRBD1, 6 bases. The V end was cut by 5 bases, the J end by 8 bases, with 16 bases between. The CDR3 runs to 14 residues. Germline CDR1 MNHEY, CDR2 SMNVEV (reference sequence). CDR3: CASSPQGLGEPQHF. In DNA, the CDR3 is TGTGCCAGCAGTCCACAGGGCTTGGGTGAGCCCCAGCATTTT.

In nucleotides, the CDR3 is TGTGCCAGCAGCCCCGGGACAATTTGGCGAAACACCATATATTTT. As protein: CASSPGTIWRNTIYF. The chain links TRBV11-2 to TRBJ1-3, with a tentative D call TRBD1 (6 bases). The V end was cut by 5 bases, the J end by 5 bases, with 16 bases between. CDR3 length: 15 amino acids. The V gene's germline CDR1 is SGHAT and CDR2 FQNNGV.

The CDR3, as DNA: TGTGCCACCAGCACCAGGAAAGGATTTGACTATGGCTACACCTTC. This gives the protein CATSTRKGFDYGYTF. This chain joins TRBV15 and TRBJ1-2; D gene uncertain. The ends were cut back, 4 bases at V and 3 bases at J, with 15 bases in the middle. This CDR3 has 15 residues. Looked up from germline, CDR1 is LNHNV and CDR2 is YYDKDF (reference sequence). Full variable domain (outside the CDR3, taken from reference TRBV15 and TRBJ1-2): DAMVIQNPRYQVTQFGKPVTLSCSQTLNHNVMYWYQQKSSQAPKLLFHYYDKDFNNEADTPDNFQSRRPNTSFCFLDIRSPGLGDTAMYLCATSTRKGFDYGYTFGSGTRLTVV.

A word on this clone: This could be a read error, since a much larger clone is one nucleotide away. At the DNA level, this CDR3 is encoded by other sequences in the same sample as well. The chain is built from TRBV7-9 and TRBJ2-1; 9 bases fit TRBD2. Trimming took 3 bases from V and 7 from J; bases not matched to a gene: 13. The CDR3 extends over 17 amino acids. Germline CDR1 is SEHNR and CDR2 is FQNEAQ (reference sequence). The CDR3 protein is CASSFSGRGGAGNEQFF. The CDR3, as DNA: TGTGCCAGCAGCTTCTCCGGCCGCGGGGGGGCGGGAAATGAGCAGTTCTTC.

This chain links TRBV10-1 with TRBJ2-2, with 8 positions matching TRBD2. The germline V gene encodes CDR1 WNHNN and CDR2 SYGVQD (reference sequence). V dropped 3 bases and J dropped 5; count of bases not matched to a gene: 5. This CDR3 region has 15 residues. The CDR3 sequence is CASSDRGGGTGELFF. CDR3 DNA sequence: TGCGCCAGCAGTGATCGGGGGGGCGGTACCGGGGAGCTGTTTTTT.

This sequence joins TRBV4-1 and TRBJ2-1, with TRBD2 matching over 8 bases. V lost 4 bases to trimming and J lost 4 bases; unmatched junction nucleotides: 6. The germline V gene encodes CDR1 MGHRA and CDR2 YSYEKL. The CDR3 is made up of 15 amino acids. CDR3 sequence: CASSLSGSLYNEQFF. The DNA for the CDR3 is TGCGCCAGCAGCCTCAGCGGGAGTTTGTACAATGAGCAGTTCTTC.

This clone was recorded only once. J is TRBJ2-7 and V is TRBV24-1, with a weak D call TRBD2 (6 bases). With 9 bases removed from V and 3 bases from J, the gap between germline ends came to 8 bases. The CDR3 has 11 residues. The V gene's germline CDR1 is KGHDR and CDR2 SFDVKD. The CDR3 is CATGGLYEQYF. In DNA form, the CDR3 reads TGTGCCACCGGAGGGCTCTACGAGCAGTACTTC.

The CDR3 is CASSLAGHEQYF. As DNA, the CDR3 is TGTGCCAGCAGCTTAGCTGGCCACGAGCAGTACTTC. The V gene is TRBV11-2, the J gene TRBJ2-7; D gene ambiguous. CDR3 length: 12 residues. Between the trimmed V and J ends, which lost 1 base and 5 bases, there was a span of 6 bases. CDR1 SGHAT and CDR2 FQNNGV come from the germline V gene.

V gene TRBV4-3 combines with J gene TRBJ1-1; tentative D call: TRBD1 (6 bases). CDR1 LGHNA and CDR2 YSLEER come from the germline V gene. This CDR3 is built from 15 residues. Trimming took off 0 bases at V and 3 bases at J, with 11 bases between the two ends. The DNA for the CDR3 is TGCGCCAGCAGCCAAGAGGGGACACCATACACTGAAGCTTTCTTT. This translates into CASSQEGTPYTEAFF.

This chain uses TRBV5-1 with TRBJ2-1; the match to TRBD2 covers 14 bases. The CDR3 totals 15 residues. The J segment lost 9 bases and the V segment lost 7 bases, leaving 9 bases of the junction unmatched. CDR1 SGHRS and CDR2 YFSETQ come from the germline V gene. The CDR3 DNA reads TGCGCCAGCTACGTGACTAGCGGGAGGGTCGGTGAGCAGTTCTTC. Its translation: CASYVTSGRVGEQFF.

The CDR3 sequence: CASSLAHGGPQHF. CDR3 nucleotide sequence: TGTGCCAGCAGCTTAGCGCATGGAGGGCCCCAGCATTTT. The chain recombines TRBV7-7 with TRBJ1-5; unclear D gene. The germline CDR1 and CDR2 sequences are SSHAT and FNYEAQ (reference sequence). Trimming took off 0 bases at V and 9 bases at J, with 9 bases between the two ends. This CDR3 is 13 amino acids long.

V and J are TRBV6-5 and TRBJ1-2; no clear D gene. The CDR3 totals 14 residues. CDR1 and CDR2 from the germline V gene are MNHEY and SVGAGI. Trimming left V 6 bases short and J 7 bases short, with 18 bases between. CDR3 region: CASRDFRIPGGYTF. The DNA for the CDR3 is TGTGCCAGCAGAGACTTCCGGATTCCTGGTGGCTACACCTTC.

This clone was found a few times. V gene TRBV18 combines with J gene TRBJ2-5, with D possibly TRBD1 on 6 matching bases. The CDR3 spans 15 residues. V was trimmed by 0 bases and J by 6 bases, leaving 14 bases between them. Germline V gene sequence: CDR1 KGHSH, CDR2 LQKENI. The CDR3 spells CASSPPIQGTKTQYF. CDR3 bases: TGTGCCAGCTCACCACCGATTCAGGGGACGAAGACCCAGTACTTC.